This T cell receptor beta chain was recorded in a study of OX40 agonist ivuxolimab in advanced cancers. Study-wide context: Patients were treated with intravenous ivuxolimab, dosed at 0.01 to 10 mg/kg and infused every 2 weeks. Having had anti-PD-1, anti-PD-L1 or anti-CTLA-4 therapy before was allowed, and around 39% had some.

Using immunoSEQ multiplex PCR, the repertoire was profiled, and TCRdb retains in-frame clones only, with some absent. The table shows tens of thousands of clones, with approximately 94% occurring only once. Material: CD4+ or CD8+ T cells sorted from blood, obtained in a trial of the OX40 agonist ivuxolimab. This clonotype was obtained from an adult with an advanced solid tumor such as melanoma, head and neck, liver or kidney cancer.

The CDR3 spells CSAYRGSHEQYF. Written as DNA, the CDR3 is TGCAGCGCCTACAGGGGTAGTCACGAGCAGTACTTC. The chain is built from TRBV29-1 and TRBJ2-7; 7 bases are a match to TRBD1. The CDR3 spans 12 residues. Per germline, CDR1 SQVTM and CDR2 ANQGSEA. With V trimmed by 7 bases and J by 5 bases, 8 bases remained unmatched.